The 22 T cell receptor beta chains below come from one sample, sequenced in a study of blood T cell repertoires in COVID-19. The repertoire was sequenced with immunoSEQ multiplex PCR; TCRdb's copy has only in-frame clones and lacks some. The sample lists under 300,000 clones; 75% to 90% were seen once. Input material: PBMCs or T cells enriched from blood (not recorded which). The receptors derive from a woman younger than 30 who had recovered from COVID-19.

This sequence joins TRBV7-2 and TRBJ2-7; D is possibly TRBD2 (7 bases). The germline gives CDR1 SGHTA, CDR2 FQGNSA. V was cut by 6 bases and J by 3 bases, with 18 bases left in between. CDR3 length: 15 amino acids. This CDR3 is CASRSRGALLYEQYF. The CDR3 DNA reads TGTGCCAGCAGGTCCCGGGGGGCTCTTCTCTACGAGCAGTACTTC.

V usage is TRBV2 and J usage is TRBJ1-4, with D unresolved. Trimming removed 4 bases from V and 7 bases from J, with 10 bases in between. Germline V gene data show CDR1 as SNHLY and CDR2 as FYNNEI. The CDR3 is 13 residues long. The CDR3 DNA follows: TGTGCCAGCAGTGTAGGTGGCGGTGAAAAACTGTTTTTT. Translated: CASSVGGGEKLFF.

This rearrangement joins TRBV11-2 to TRBJ2-3; the D is unclear. Per the germline V gene, CDR1 is SGHAT and CDR2 is FQNNGV. The CDR3 spans 16 residues. Trimming left V 3 bases short and J 0 bases short, with 13 bases between. CDR3 loop: CASSFGRDSSTDTQYF. The CDR3 DNA sequence: TGTGCCAGCAGCTTTGGCAGAGACTCTAGCACAGATACGCAGTATTTT.

The V call is TRBV7-3, the J call TRBJ2-1, with TRBD2 matching over 12 bases. The CDR3 runs to 15 residues. With 5 bases clipped from V and 4 bases from J, the junction kept 3 bases outside the gene matches. Germline V gene data show CDR1 as SGHTA and CDR2 as FQGTGA. CDR3 nucleotide sequence: TGTGCCAGCAGCCTGCTAGCGGGGGGGTACAATGAGCAGTTCTTC. This sequence encodes CASSLLAGGYNEQFF.

This clone was seen only a few times. The chain carries TRBV9 and TRBJ1-1, with 7 bases aligning to TRBD1. The CDR3 has 12 residues. Germline V gene lookup returns CDR1 SGDLS and CDR2 YYNGEE. J lost 5 bases, V lost 7 bases, and 5 bases had no gene match. CDR3 region: CASVRQGTEAFF. Written as DNA, the CDR3 is TGTGCCAGCGTGAGACAGGGAACTGAAGCTTTCTTT.

CDR3 nucleotides: TGCGCCAGCAGCTTTACAGGGGCGTCCTCTGGAAACACCATATATTTT. Protein sequence: CASSFTGASSGNTIYF. The chain is built from TRBV5-1 and TRBJ1-3; the match to TRBD1 covers 7 bases. The V gene end was trimmed by 2 bases and the J gene end by 0 bases; junction bases not matched to a gene: 5. This CDR3 contains 16 residues. Germline CDR1 reads SGHRS; CDR2 reads YFSETQ.

The chain joins TRBV24-1 to TRBJ1-1, with D hard to call. V dropped 6 bases and J dropped 1 base, with 8 bases sitting between them. Germline V gene lookup returns CDR1 KGHDR and CDR2 SFDVKD. This CDR3 has 13 residues. The CDR3 here is CATSSTANTEAFF. The CDR3 DNA reads as TGTGCCACCAGTTCAACAGCGAACACTGAAGCTTTCTTT.

The rearrangement joins TRBV10-3 to TRBJ2-2, with D perhaps matching TRBD2 (6 bases). The germline gives CDR1 ENHRY, CDR2 SYGVKD. Deletions cut 6 bases from V and 3 bases from J, with 14 bases between. This CDR3 contains 15 residues. CDR3 coding DNA: TGTGCCATCAGCGCGGCCGGGACTTACACCGGGGAGCTGTTTTTT. The encoded protein is CAISAAGTYTGELFF.

The J gene is TRBJ2-4, the V gene TRBV6-1, with 8 positions matching TRBD1. The CDR3 sequence is 13 residues long. Germline lookup yields CDR1 MNHNS and CDR2 SASEGT. J was trimmed by 6 bases and V by 3 bases; bases with no gene match: 1. Written as DNA, the CDR3 is TGTGCCAGCAGTGATGGACAGGGAAACATTCAGTACTTC. Translated: CASSDGQGNIQYF.

This sequence joins TRBV5-1 and TRBJ1-2; D unresolved. Germline loops: CDR1 SGHRS, CDR2 YFSETQ. Trimming shortened V by 0 bases and J by 2 bases, and 11 bases separated the two germline ends. The CDR3 consists of 15 residues. DNA for the CDR3: TGCGCCAGCAGCTTGGTTGAGGGAGCCAACTATGGCTACACCTTC. This codes for CASSLVEGANYGYTF.

CDR3: CASRGLACEQYF. CDR3 nucleotides: TGCGCCAGCAGGGGACTAGCGTGCGAGCAGTACTTC. This chain connects TRBV10-1 to TRBJ2-7; 10 bases fit TRBD2. The CDR3 runs 12 residues. Germline CDR1 WNHNN, CDR2 SYGVQD (reference sequence). The V and J ends lost 6 bases and 6 bases, in that order; junction bases with no gene match: 2.

The chain joins TRBV29-1 to TRBJ2-3; perhaps TRBD2 as D (6 bases). Germline V lookup: CDR1 SQVTM, CDR2 ANQGSEA. The V end lost 0 bases, the J end lost 2 bases, and 12 bases lay between the germline ends. This CDR3 contains 15 residues. CDR3 in amino acids: CSVEDRGGLTDTQYF. CDR3 DNA sequence: TGCAGCGTTGAAGATCGGGGAGGTCTCACAGATACGCAGTATTTT.

This clone has a single count. The chain uses TRBV19 and TRBJ2-1; D gene ambiguous. Trimming removed 1 base at V and 5 bases at J, with 9 bases between. The CDR3 has 14 residues. Germline V gene lookup returns CDR1 LNHDA and CDR2 SQIVND (reference sequence). The CDR3 protein is CASSIGNNDNEQFF. CDR3 sequence (DNA): TGTGCCAGTAGTATAGGTAATAATGACAATGAGCAGTTCTTC.

J is TRBJ1-2 and V is TRBV1; the table's D call TRBD1 went unverified against the DNA. TRBV1 is a documented pseudogene. The CDR3 runs 13 residues. The CDR3 region is CTSQTGPPSGYTF. CDR3 in DNA: TGCACCAGCCAGACAGGGCCACCCTCCGGCTACACCTTC.

This clone was seen a handful of times. The chain couples TRBV2 to TRBJ2-7, with D possibly being TRBD2 (5 bases). CDR3 length: 14 amino acids. CDR1 SNHLY and CDR2 FYNNEI come from the germline V gene. The V and J ends lost 7 bases and 2 bases respectively, with 15 bases between them. The CDR3 sequence: CASMALDFPYEQYF. In DNA form, the CDR3 reads TGTGCCAGCATGGCCCTGGACTTTCCCTACGAGCAGTACTTC. Variable domain in full (rest from reference TRBV2 and TRBJ2-7): EPEVTQTPSHQVTQMGQEVILRCVPISNHLYFYWYRQILGQKVEFLVSFYNNEISEKSEIFDDQFSVERPDGSNFTLKIRSTKLEDSAMYFCASMALDFPYEQYFGPGTRLTVT.

This clone was detected only a few times. The chain is built from TRBV28 and TRBJ2-3; 9 bases align to TRBD1. Germline CDR1 MDHEN, CDR2 SYDVKM. The CDR3 runs to 16 residues. The V and J ends lost 6 bases and 3 bases, in that order; junction bases with no gene match: 10. The DNA for the CDR3 is TGTGCCAGCAGATCACTAAACAGGGGGCAGACAGATACGCAGTATTTT. Its translation: CASRSLNRGQTDTQYF.

The rearrangement links TRBV19 to TRBJ1-2, with a weak D call TRBD1 (6 bases). The CDR3 runs 13 residues. Trimming stripped 11 bases from V and 8 bases from J, with 21 bases between. Germline V gene data show CDR1 as LNHDA and CDR2 as SQIVND (reference sequence). The CDR3 DNA follows: TGTGCCGCCCGGGACATTGAATGGGGCGGCTACACCTTC. This codes for CAARDIEWGGYTF.

The CDR3 region has the DNA TGTGCCAGCAGCTTGGTCCCACAGGACATGAACACTGAAGCTTTCTTT. Its translation is CASSLVPQDMNTEAFF. The chain links TRBV5-4 to TRBJ1-1; the D gene is possibly TRBD1 (5 bases). Germline lookup yields CDR1 SGHNT and CDR2 YYREEE (reference sequence). V was clipped by 0 bases and J by 0 bases, with 12 bases between them. The CDR3 runs 16 residues.

This chain uses TRBV2 with TRBJ1-2, with TRBD1 matching over 12 bases. V dropped 8 bases and J dropped 7; count of bases not matched to a gene: 5. This CDR3 comprises 13 residues. Germline V gene data show CDR1 as SNHLY and CDR2 as FYNNEI. CDR3: CASLRDRGPGYTF. In DNA form, the CDR3 reads TGTGCCAGCCTTAGGGACAGGGGGCCTGGCTACACCTTC.

The rearrangement joins TRBV12-3 or TRBV12-4 to TRBJ2-7; D is possibly TRBD1 (6 bases). Between the trimmed V and J ends, which lost 6 bases and 4 bases, there was a span of 13 bases. The CDR3 contains 13 residues. The CDR3 DNA reads as TGTGCCAGCAGCCCCGGGACACCTTACGAGCAGTACTTC. This translates into CASSPGTPYEQYF.

The chain carries TRBV5-5 and TRBJ2-3; 8 bases map to TRBD2. J gave up 2 bases and V 4 bases, and 3 bases lay outside the gene matches. Germline V gives CDR1 SGHKS, CDR2 YYEKEE (reference sequence). The CDR3 sequence is 14 residues long. The CDR3 loop reads CASSRGGLTDTQYF. The CDR3 DNA sequence: TGTGCCAGCAGCCGGGGGGGCCTCACAGATACGCAGTATTTT.

The chain has TRBV7-2 and TRBJ2-5; 9 bases map to TRBD2. V shed 1 base and J 7 bases; nucleotides not matched to a gene: 7. This CDR3 is built from 15 residues. CDR1 is SGHTA, CDR2 FQGNSA, per germline. CDR3 region: CASSLVAGGAVTQYF. The CDR3 DNA reads as TGTGCCAGCAGCTTAGTGGCGGGGGGGGCGGTGACCCAGTACTTC.